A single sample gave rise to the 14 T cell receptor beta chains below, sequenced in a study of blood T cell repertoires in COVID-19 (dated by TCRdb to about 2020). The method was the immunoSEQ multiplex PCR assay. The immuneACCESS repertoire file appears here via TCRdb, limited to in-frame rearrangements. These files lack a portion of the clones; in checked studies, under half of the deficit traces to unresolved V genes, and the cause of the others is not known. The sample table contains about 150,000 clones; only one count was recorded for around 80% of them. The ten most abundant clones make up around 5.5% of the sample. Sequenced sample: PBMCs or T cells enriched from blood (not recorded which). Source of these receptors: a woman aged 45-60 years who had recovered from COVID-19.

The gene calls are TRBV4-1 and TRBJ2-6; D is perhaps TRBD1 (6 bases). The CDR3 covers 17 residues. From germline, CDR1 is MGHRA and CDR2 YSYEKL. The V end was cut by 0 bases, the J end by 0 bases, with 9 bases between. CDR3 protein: CASSQDRTASGANVLTF. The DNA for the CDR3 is TGCGCCAGCAGCCAAGATCGGACAGCCTCTGGGGCCAACGTCCTGACTTTC.

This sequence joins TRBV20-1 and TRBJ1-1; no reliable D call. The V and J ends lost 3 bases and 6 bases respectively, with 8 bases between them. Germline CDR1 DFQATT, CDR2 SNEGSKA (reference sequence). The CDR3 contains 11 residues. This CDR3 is CSASGVSEAFF. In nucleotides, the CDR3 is TGCAGTGCTAGTGGCGTCTCTGAAGCTTTCTTT.

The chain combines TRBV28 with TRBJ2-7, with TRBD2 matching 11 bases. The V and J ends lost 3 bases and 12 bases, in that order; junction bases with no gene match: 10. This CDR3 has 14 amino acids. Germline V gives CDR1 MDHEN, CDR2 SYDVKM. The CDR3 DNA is TGTGCCAGCAGTTTTAGCGGGGGGGTGGACGGATTGTACGTC. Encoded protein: CASSFSGGVDGLYV.

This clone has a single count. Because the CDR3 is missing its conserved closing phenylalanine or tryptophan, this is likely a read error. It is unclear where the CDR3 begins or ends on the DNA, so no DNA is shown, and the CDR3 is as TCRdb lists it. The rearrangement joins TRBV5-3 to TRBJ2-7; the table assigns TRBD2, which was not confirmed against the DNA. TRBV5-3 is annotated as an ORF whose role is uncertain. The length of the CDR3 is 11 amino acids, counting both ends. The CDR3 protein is CARSSGGSGGL.

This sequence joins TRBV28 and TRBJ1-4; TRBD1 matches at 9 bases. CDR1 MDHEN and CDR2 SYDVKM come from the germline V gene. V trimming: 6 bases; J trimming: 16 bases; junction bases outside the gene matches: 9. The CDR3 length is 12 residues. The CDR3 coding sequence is TGTGCCAGCAGCGTCCTCGGGACAGGGAGGTTTTTT. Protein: CASSVLGTGRFF.

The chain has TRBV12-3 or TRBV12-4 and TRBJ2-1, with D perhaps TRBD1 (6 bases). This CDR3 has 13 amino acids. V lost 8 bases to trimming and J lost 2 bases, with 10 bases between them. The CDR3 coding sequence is TGTGCCAGCGGGGGCCGGACCTACAATGAGCAGTTCTTC. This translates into CASGGRTYNEQFF.

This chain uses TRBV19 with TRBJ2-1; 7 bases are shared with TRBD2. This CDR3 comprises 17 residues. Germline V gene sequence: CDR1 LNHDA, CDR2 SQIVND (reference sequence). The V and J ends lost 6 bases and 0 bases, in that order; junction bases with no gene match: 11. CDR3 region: CASRDGGGSSSYNEQFF. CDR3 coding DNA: TGTGCCAGTAGGGACGGCGGGGGTTCCAGCTCCTACAATGAGCAGTTCTTC.

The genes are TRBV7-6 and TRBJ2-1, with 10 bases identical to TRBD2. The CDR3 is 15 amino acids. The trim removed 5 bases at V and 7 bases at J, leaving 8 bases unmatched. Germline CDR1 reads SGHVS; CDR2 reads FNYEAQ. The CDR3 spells CASSLERGGLNEQFF. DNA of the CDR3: TGTGCCAGCAGCCTGGAGCGGGGGGGCCTGAATGAGCAGTTCTTC.

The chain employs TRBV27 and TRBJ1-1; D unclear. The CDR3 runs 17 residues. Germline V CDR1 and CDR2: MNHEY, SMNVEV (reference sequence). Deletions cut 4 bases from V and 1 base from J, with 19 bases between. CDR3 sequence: CASSSLGGRGRNTEAFF. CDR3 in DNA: TGTGCCAGCAGTTCTCTAGGCGGGCGCGGGAGGAACACTGAAGCTTTCTTT.

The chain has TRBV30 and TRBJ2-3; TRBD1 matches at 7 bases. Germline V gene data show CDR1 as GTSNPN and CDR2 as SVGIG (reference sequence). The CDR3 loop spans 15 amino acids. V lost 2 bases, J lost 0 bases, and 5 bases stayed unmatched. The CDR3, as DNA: TGTGCCTGGAGTCCGGGACAGTTAAGCACAGATACGCAGTATTTT. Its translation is CAWSPGQLSTDTQYF. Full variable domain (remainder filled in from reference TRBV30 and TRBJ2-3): SQTIHQWPATLVQPVGSPLSLECTVEGTSNPNLYWYRQAAGRGLQLLFYSVGIGQISSEVPQNLSASRPQDRQFILSSKKLLLSDSGFYLCAWSPGQLSTDTQYFGPGTRLTVL.

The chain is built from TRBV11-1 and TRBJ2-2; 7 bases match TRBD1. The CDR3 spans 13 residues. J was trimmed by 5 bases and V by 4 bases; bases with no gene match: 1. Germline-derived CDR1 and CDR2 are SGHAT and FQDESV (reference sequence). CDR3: CASSYRGTGELFF. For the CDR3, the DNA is TGTGCCAGCAGCTACAGGGGTACCGGGGAGCTGTTTTTT.

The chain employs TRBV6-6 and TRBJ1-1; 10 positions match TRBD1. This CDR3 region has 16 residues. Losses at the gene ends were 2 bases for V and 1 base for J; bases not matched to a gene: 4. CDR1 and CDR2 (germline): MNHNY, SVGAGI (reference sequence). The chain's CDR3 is CASSYGDRGTNTEAFF. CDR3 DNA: TGTGCCAGCAGTTACGGGGACAGGGGCACGAACACTGAAGCTTTCTTT.

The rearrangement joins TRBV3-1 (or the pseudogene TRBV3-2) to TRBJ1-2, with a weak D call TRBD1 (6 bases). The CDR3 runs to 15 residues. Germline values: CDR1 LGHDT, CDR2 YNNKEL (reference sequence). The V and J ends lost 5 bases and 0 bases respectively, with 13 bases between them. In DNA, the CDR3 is TGTGCCAGCAGCTGGGGGACACAGACTAACTATGGCTACACCTTC. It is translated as CASSWGTQTNYGYTF.

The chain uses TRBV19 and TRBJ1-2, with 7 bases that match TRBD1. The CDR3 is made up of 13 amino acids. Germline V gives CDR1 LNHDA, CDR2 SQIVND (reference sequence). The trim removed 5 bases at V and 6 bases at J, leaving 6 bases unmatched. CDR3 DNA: TGTGCCAGTAGTTCGACAGGGTTGGATGGCTACACCTTC. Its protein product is CASSSTGLDGYTF.